These T cell receptor beta chains were read from a single sample in a study of T cells in Graves' hyperthyroidism and ophthalmopathy. TCRdb passed the multiplex PCR reads through MiXCR, listing each CDR3 protein once. The sample records under 350,000 distinct CDR3 sequences, approximately 15% being singletons. The sample comprised blood. Source of these receptors: a woman aged 55-69 years with Graves' ophthalmopathy. The CDR3 runs from the conserved cysteine through the conserved F or W. The D gene is left open where the match is weak. Rows give clone size only sometimes, using once, few, many, or a class for an expanded clone.

clone_size,v_call,d_call,j_call,cdr3_aa,cdr3_nt
NA,TRBV7-9,NA,TRBJ2-2,CASSPSTNTGELFF,TGTGCCAGCAGCCCTAGCACTAACACCGGGGAGCTGTTTTTT
NA,TRBV20-1,NA,TRBJ1-2,CSPPRAGDNYGYTF,TGCAGCCCTCCCCGGGCGGGGGACAACTATGGCTACACCTTC
many,TRBV11-2,NA,TRBJ2-7,CASSLEAGKVYEQYF,TGTGCCAGCAGCTTAGAAGCAGGGAAGGTCTACGAGCAGTACTTC
many,TRBV10-3,NA,TRBJ2-5,CAIRRPYQETQYF,TGTGCCATCAGGCGGCCGTACCAAGAGACCCAGTACTTC
NA,TRBV2,NA,TRBJ2-3,CAGGRNTDTQYF,TGTGCCGGGGGGAGGAACACAGATACGCAGTATTTT
NA,TRBV5-6,NA,TRBJ1-5,CASSLGGQLNQPQHF,TGTGCCAGCAGCTTGGGGGGACAACTCAATCAGCCCCAGCATTTT
many,TRBV7-9,NA,TRBJ1-4,CASSLVPAGNEKLFF,TGTGCCAGCAGCTTAGTGCCGGCAGGGAATGAAAAACTGTTTTTT
many,TRBV20-1,NA,TRBJ2-2,CSARKVAGGELFF,TGCAGTGCTAGAAAGGTAGCCGGCGGGGAGCTGTTTTTT
many,TRBV12-3/TRBV12-4,NA,TRBJ1-5,CASSLSDNQPQHF,TGTGCCAGCAGTTTAAGCGACAATCAGCCCCAGCATTTT
few,TRBV5-1,NA,TRBJ2-7,CASSLVRDEQYF,TGCGCCAGCAGCTTGGTCAGGGACGAGCAGTACTTC
many,TRBV20-1,NA,TRBJ1-6,CSASPGAGGSPLHF,TGCAGTGCTAGTCCGGGGGCGGGAGGCTCACCCCTCCACTTT
NA,TRBV4-1,TRBD1,TRBJ1-5,CASSRETGGGQPQHF,TGCGCCAGCAGCCGAGAGACAGGGGGCGGTCAGCCCCAGCATTTT
many,TRBV5-1,TRBD2,TRBJ2-3,CASSLAAGARDTQYF,TGCGCCAGCAGCTTGGCGGCGGGAGCACGAGATACGCAGTATTTT
NA,TRBV7-2,NA,TRBJ1-1,CASSLYRGGGTEAFF,TGTGCCAGCAGCTTATACCGAGGGGGTGGCACTGAAGCTTTCTTT
many,TRBV20-1,NA,TRBJ1-1,CSARDGSVAFF,TGCAGTGCTAGAGATGGGTCAGTGGCTTTCTTT
many,TRBV5-1,NA,TRBJ2-7,CASSPIGAEEQYF,TGCGCCAGCAGCCCGATAGGGGCAGAGGAGCAGTACTTC
many,TRBV14,NA,TRBJ2-7,CASSQVLTVSYEQYF,TGTGCCAGCAGCCAAGTCCTGACGGTTTCCTACGAGCAGTACTTC
NA,TRBV7-9,TRBD1,TRBJ1-5,CASSRTGQVINQPQHF,TGTGCCAGCAGCCGCACGGGACAGGTAATCAATCAGCCCCAGCATTTT
many,TRBV27,NA,TRBJ2-3,CASRRGGPLWGTDTQYF,TGTGCCAGCAGGCGGGGCGGACCCCTCTGGGGCACAGATACGCAGTATTTT
once,TRBV20-1,NA,TRBJ2-7,CSALPQVDSYEQYF,TGCAGTGCACTGCCACAAGTAGACTCCTACGAGCAGTACTTC
NA,TRBV12-3/TRBV12-4,TRBD2,TRBJ2-3,CASSFLSGGATADTQYF,TGTGCCAGCAGTTTTTTGAGCGGGGGGGCAACGGCAGATACGCAGTATTTT
NA,TRBV29-1,NA,TRBJ2-2,CSVAGTGESTGELFF,TGCAGTGTCGCCGGGACCGGCGAATCCACCGGGGAGCTGTTTTTT
many,TRBV7-2,NA,TRBJ1-1,CASSLVSGVTNTEAFF,TGTGCCAGCAGCTTAGTTTCAGGGGTGACGAACACTGAAGCTTTCTTT
many,TRBV6-2/TRBV6-3,NA,TRBJ1-5,CASSYFPQPQHF,TGTGCCAGCAGTTACTTTCCTCAGCCCCAGCATTTT
many,TRBV7-3,NA,TRBJ2-1,CASSQNRGNEQFF,TGTGCCAGCAGCCAAAACCGGGGGAATGAGCAGTTCTTC
many,TRBV11-2,TRBD1,TRBJ2-7,CASSFPGQTFYEQYF,TGTGCCAGCAGCTTTCCGGGACAGACCTTCTACGAGCAGTACTTC
many,TRBV19,TRBD1,TRBJ2-7,CASSKTGQLLNSYEQYF,TGTGCCAGTAGTAAAACGGGACAGCTGCTAAATTCCTACGAGCAGTACTTC
NA,TRBV5-1,TRBD1,TRBJ1-3,CASSPGRDSYSGNTIYF,TGCGCCAGCAGCCCCGGGAGGGACAGCTACTCTGGAAACACCATATATTTT
NA,TRBV19,NA,TRBJ2-5,CASSIVPPGKETQYF,TGTGCCAGTAGTATAGTCCCTCCAGGGAAAGAGACCCAGTACTTC
few,TRBV19,NA,TRBJ2-5,CASSEIDSQETQYF,TGTGCCAGTAGTGAAATCGACAGCCAAGAGACCCAGTACTTC
many,TRBV7-8,NA,TRBJ1-5,CASSFAPDNQPQHF,TGTGCCAGCAGCTTCGCCCCAGACAATCAGCCCCAGCATTTT
NA,TRBV18,TRBD1,TRBJ2-7,CASTPTDRAEQYF,TGTGCCAGCACCCCCACGGACAGGGCCGAGCAGTACTTC
many,TRBV29-1,NA,TRBJ1-2,CSVGVMEGYTF,TGCAGCGTTGGCGTGATGGAGGGCTACACCTTC
NA,TRBV20-1,NA,TRBJ1-4,CSANGAATNEKLFF,TGCAGTGCTAACGGTGCAGCAACTAATGAAAAACTGTTTTTT
many,TRBV5-1,TRBD1,TRBJ1-1,CASSVPQGASRAFF,TGCGCCAGCAGCGTCCCCCAGGGGGCGAGTCGAGCTTTCTTT
NA,TRBV25-1,TRBD2,TRBJ2-1,CASSEFGGGFDEQFF,TGTGCCAGCAGTGAATTTGGCGGGGGGTTCGATGAGCAGTTCTTC
NA,TRBV7-2,NA,TRBJ2-1,CASSLGSASNPTSKVTSSGNEQFF,TGTGCCAGCAGCTTAGGTAGCGCCTCTAATCCCACCTCCAAGGTGACTAGTAGTGGCAATGAGCAGTTCTTC
NA,TRBV14,NA,TRBJ2-7,CASSQSNELYEQYF,TGTGCCAGCAGCCAATCTAACGAACTCTACGAGCAGTACTTC
many,TRBV7-8,NA,TRBJ2-6,CASSLVVWASGANVLTF,TGTGCCAGCAGCTTAGTCGTGTGGGCCTCTGGGGCCAACGTCCTGACTTTC
many,TRBV12-3/TRBV12-4,NA,TRBJ2-5,CASSLWFRGQETQYF,TGTGCCAGCAGTTTATGGTTTCGGGGGCAAGAGACCCAGTACTTC
many,TRBV10-3,NA,TRBJ2-3,CLKDWTDTQYF,TGTTTGAAGGACTGGACAGATACGCAGTATTTT
once,TRBV20-1,TRBD1,TRBJ2-5,CSARAGQGRETQYF,TGCAGTGCTCGCGCCGGACAGGGGAGAGAGACCCAGTACTTC
few,TRBV4-3,TRBD1,TRBJ2-7,CASSPQTGGEREQYF,TGCGCCAGCAGCCCACAAACAGGGGGCGAGAGGGAGCAGTACTTC
many,TRBV20-1,NA,TRBJ2-1,CSAREGSDGGQFF,TGCAGTGCTAGAGAAGGGTCGGATGGAGGGCAGTTCTTC
NA,TRBV4-2,TRBD2,TRBJ2-1,CASSQRLSGGGYNEQFF,TGTGCCAGCAGCCAAAGGCTTTCGGGAGGGGGTTACAATGAGCAGTTCTTC
many,TRBV27,TRBD1,TRBJ1-2,CASSWSGTGVNGYTF,TGTGCCAGCAGTTGGTCCGGGACAGGGGTAAATGGCTACACCTTC
many,TRBV12-3/TRBV12-4,NA,TRBJ1-6,CASSLRDLGSPLHF,TGTGCCAGCAGTTTAAGGGATTTGGGCTCACCCCTCCACTTT
NA,TRBV11-3,TRBD1,TRBJ2-1,CASSQGQGGEQFF,TGTGCCAGCAGCCAGGGACAGGGGGGTGAGCAGTTCTTC
NA,TRBV27,NA,TRBJ2-4,CASRKNIQYF,TGTGCCAGCAGGAAAAACATTCAGTACTTC
many,TRBV11-2,NA,TRBJ1-3,CASSHHRYSGNTIYF,TGTGCCAGCAGCCACCACAGATACTCTGGAAACACCATATATTTT